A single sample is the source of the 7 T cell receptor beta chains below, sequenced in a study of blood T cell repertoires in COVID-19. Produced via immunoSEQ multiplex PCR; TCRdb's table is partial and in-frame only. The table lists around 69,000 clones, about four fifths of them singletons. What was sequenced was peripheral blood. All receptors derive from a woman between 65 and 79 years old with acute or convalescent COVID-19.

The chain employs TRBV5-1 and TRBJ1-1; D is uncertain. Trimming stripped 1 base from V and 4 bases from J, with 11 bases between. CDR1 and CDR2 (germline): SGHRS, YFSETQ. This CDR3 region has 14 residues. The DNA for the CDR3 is TGCGCCAGCAGCTTGTCAACCGCAGGCACTGAAGCTTTCTTT. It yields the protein CASSLSTAGTEAFF. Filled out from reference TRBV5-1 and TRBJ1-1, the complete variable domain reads KAGVTQTPRYLIKTRGQQVTLSCSPISGHRSVSWYQQTPGQGLQFLFEYFSETQRNKGNFPGRFSGRQFSNSRSEMNVSTLELGDSALYLCASSLSTAGTEAFFGQGTRLTVV.

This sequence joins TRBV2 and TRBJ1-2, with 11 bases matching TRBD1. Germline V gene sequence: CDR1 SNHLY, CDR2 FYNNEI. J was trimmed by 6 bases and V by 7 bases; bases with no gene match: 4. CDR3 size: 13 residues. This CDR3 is CASMGQGGHGYTF. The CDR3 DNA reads TGTGCCAGCATGGGACAGGGGGGCCATGGCTACACCTTC.

The CDR3 sequence is CASRWQSEAFF. CDR3 sequence (DNA): TGTGCCAGCAGATGGCAAAGTGAAGCTTTCTTT. The J gene is TRBJ1-1, the V gene TRBV28; no clear D. The V gene lost 6 bases and the J gene lost 7 bases, with 9 bases spanning the gap. Germline V gene sequence: CDR1 MDHEN, CDR2 SYDVKM. The CDR3 is 11 residues long.

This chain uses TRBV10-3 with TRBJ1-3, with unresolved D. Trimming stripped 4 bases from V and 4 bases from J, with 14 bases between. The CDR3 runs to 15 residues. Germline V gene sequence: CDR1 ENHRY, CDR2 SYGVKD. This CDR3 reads CAISASLRGGNTIYF. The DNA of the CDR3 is TGTGCCATCAGTGCGTCACTGCGGGGAGGAAACACCATATATTTT.

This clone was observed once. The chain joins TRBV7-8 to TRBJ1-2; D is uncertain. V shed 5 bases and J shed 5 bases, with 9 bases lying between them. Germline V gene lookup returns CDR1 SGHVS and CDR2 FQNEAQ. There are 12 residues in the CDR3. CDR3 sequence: CASSPEGYGYTF. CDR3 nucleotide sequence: TGTGCCAGCAGCCCAGAGGGTTATGGCTACACCTTC. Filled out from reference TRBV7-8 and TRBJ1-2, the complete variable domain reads GAGVSQSPRYKVAKRGQDVALRCDPISGHVSLFWYQQALGQGPEFLTYFQNEAQLDKSGLPSDRFFAERPEGSVSTLKIQRTQQEDSAVYLCASSPEGYGYTFGSGTRLTVV.

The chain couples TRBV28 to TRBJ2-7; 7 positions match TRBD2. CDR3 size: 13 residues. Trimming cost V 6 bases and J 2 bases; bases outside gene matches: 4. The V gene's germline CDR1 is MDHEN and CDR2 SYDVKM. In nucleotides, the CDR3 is TGTGCCAGCAGCCCGGGAGGTCCCTACGAGCAGTACTTC. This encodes CASSPGGPYEQYF.

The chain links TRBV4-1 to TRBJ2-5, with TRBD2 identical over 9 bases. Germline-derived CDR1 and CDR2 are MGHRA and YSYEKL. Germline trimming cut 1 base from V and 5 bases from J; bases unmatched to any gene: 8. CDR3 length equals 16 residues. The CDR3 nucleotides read TGCGCCAGCAGCCAAGGGGCCGGCGGGAGGGAGGAGACCCAGTACTTC. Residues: CASSQGAGGREETQYF.